Each of the 30 T cell receptor beta chains below was sequenced from the same sample in a study of T cell repertoires in ileal Crohn's disease. The method was immunoSEQ multiplex PCR; TCRdb's version includes in-frame clones alone and lacks a portion of them. The table includes 13,000 to 15,000 clones, roughly 80% detected once. The sequenced material came from ileal tissue. These receptors all come from an adult with Crohn's disease.

The V call is TRBV9, the J call TRBJ1-1; D call uncertain. The CDR3 covers 15 residues. With 3 bases removed from V and 4 bases from J, the gap between germline ends came to 16 bases. Germline V lookup: CDR1 SGDLS, CDR2 YYNGEE. CDR3 residues: CASSAEHGVVTEAFF. The CDR3 DNA reads as TGTGCCAGCAGCGCAGAGCACGGGGTCGTCACTGAAGCTTTCTTT. Together with reference TRBV9 and TRBJ1-1, the CDR3 gives the full variable domain: DSGVTQTPKHLITATGQRVTLRCSPRSGDLSVYWYQQSLDQGLQFLIQYYNGEERAKGNILERFSAQQFPDLHSELNLSSLELGDSALYFCASSAEHGVVTEAFFGQGTRLTVV.

The V and J genes are TRBV19 and TRBJ2-1, with 8 bases lining up with TRBD1. CDR1 is LNHDA and CDR2 is SQIVND in the germline V gene (reference sequence). V was pared by 5 bases and J by 8 bases, with 5 bases of the junction left unmatched. This CDR3 is 13 amino acids long. CDR3 amino acids: CASSSQGADEQFF. DNA of the CDR3: TGTGCCAGTAGTTCCCAGGGGGCTGATGAGCAGTTCTTC.

This rearrangement joins TRBV15 to TRBJ2-1; 11 positions agree with TRBD2. Germline V lookup: CDR1 LNHNV, CDR2 YYDKDF (reference sequence). This CDR3 comprises 13 residues. Trimming cost V 6 bases and J 5 bases; bases outside gene matches: 0. The CDR3 bases are TGTGCCACCAGGACTAGCGGGGACAATGAGCAGTTCTTC. Protein sequence: CATRTSGDNEQFF.

The rearrangement links TRBV5-6 to TRBJ2-1, with D maybe TRBD2 (6 bases). The CDR3 runs 15 residues. Trimming cost V 6 bases and J 9 bases, with 22 bases left between them. Germline V lookup: CDR1 SGHDT, CDR2 YYEEEE. CDR3 amino acids: CASTNWGGMGGEQFF. In DNA, the CDR3 is TGTGCCAGCACCAACTGGGGCGGGATGGGGGGTGAGCAGTTCTTC.

J is TRBJ2-3 and V is TRBV11-1; D gene ambiguous. Trimming took 6 bases from V and 4 from J, leaving 14 bases between them. From germline, CDR1 is SGHAT and CDR2 FQDESV (reference sequence). CDR3 length: 14 amino acids. CDR3 sequence reads: CASSPNHGSDTQYF. The CDR3 nucleotides are TGTGCCAGCAGTCCCAATCACGGGTCAGATACGCAGTATTTT.

The chain carries TRBV7-2 and TRBJ1-3; D uncertain. The CDR3 is made up of 14 amino acids. Germline CDR1 is SGHTA and CDR2 is FQGNSA. Trimming took 2 bases from V and 0 from J, leaving 5 bases between them. The CDR3 region is CASSLRDSGNTIYF. The DNA for the CDR3 is TGTGCCAGCAGCTTACGAGACTCTGGAAACACCATATATTTT.

This clone appeared once. This rearrangement joins TRBV6-5 to TRBJ1-1; possible D gene TRBD1, 6 bases. Germline values: CDR1 MNHEY, CDR2 SVGAGI. This CDR3 region has 15 residues. V dropped 4 bases and J dropped 1 base, with 13 bases sitting between them. DNA of the CDR3: TGTGCCAGCAGTTCAACAGGGCGGAAGAACACTGAAGCTTTCTTT. Encoded protein: CASSSTGRKNTEAFF.

Only a few counts were recorded for this clone. CDR3 sequence: CASSFKREGIHEQFF. CDR3 DNA sequence: TGCGCCAGCAGCTTCAAGCGGGAGGGAATTCATGAGCAGTTCTTC. The chain recombines TRBV5-1 with TRBJ2-1; the match to TRBD2 covers 10 bases. Germline V lookup: CDR1 SGHRS, CDR2 YFSETQ. This CDR3 spans 15 amino acids. With V trimmed by 2 bases and J by 8 bases, 7 bases remained unmatched.

The chain links TRBV5-5 to TRBJ1-1; weak D call: TRBD1 (5 bases). Germline CDR1 and CDR2: SGHKS and YYEKEE (reference sequence). V was shortened by 1 base and J by 0 bases, with 7 bases between the two germline ends. This CDR3 has 14 amino acids. The CDR3 coding sequence is TGTGCCAGCAGCTTGCGGGGGATGAACACTGAAGCTTTCTTT. Its translation: CASSLRGMNTEAFF.

V usage is TRBV7-2 and J usage is TRBJ2-1; D remains ambiguous. The CDR3 covers 11 residues. V was trimmed by 4 bases and J by 12 bases, leaving 10 bases between them. CDR1 SGHTA and CDR2 FQGNSA come from the germline V gene. This CDR3 reads CASSSIPGQFF. CDR3 in DNA: TGTGCCAGCAGCTCAATACCAGGGCAGTTCTTC.

The V and J genes are TRBV19 and TRBJ2-2; D may be TRBD2 (6 bases). Trimming shortened V by 6 bases and J by 2 bases, and 13 bases separated the two germline ends. Germline CDR1 and CDR2: LNHDA and SQIVND (reference sequence). CDR3 size: 15 residues. Here the CDR3 DNA reads TGTGCCAGTAGAGTGGGGGGTAGTAACACCGGGGAGCTGTTTTTT. Its translation: CASRVGGSNTGELFF.

The chain links TRBV5-1 to TRBJ1-6, with a possible D match to TRBD1 (6 bases). The CDR3 runs to 16 residues. Between the trimmed V and J ends, which lost 1 base and 6 bases, there was a span of 14 bases. In germline, CDR1 is SGHRS, CDR2 YFSETQ. The CDR3 coding sequence is TGCGCCAGCAGCTTGAGCGGGGGCTGGGGTAATTCACCCCTCCACTTT. As protein: CASSLSGGWGNSPLHF.

The rearrangement uses TRBV7-9 and TRBJ1-2; TRBD1 aligns across 7 bases. Trimming cost V 3 bases and J 4 bases; bases outside gene matches: 11. The CDR3 has 16 amino acids. From germline, CDR1 is SEHNR and CDR2 FQNEAQ (reference sequence). The CDR3 reads CASSFARGGGAYGYTF. CDR3 DNA: TGTGCCAGCAGCTTTGCTCGAGGGGGCGGGGCCTATGGCTACACCTTC.

The V call is TRBV27, the J call TRBJ2-5; D is undetermined. Germline V CDR1 and CDR2: MNHEY, SMNVEV (reference sequence). V was cut by 5 bases and J by 2 bases, with 15 bases left in between. The CDR3 consists of 15 residues. Here the CDR3 reads CASSPPRYPQETQYF. Here the CDR3 DNA reads TGTGCCAGCAGTCCACCTCGGTACCCGCAAGAGACCCAGTACTTC.

This chain links TRBV6-1 with TRBJ2-3; maybe TRBD2 (5 bases). V lost 4 bases, J lost 2 bases, and 16 bases lay in between. Germline loops: CDR1 MNHNS, CDR2 SASEGT. The CDR3 length is 16 residues. CDR3 in DNA: TGTGCCAGCAGTGGATCATTCGCGAGGGACACAGATACGCAGTATTTT. Translated, it gives CASSGSFARDTDTQYF.

This clone was seen only a few times. V is TRBV5-4 and J is TRBJ1-2; possibly TRBD1 for D (5 bases). Germline V gene data show CDR1 as SGHNT and CDR2 as YYREEE (reference sequence). This CDR3 has 14 residues. Trimming removed 0 bases at V and 0 bases at J, with 6 bases between. CDR3 residues: CASSLEQANYGYTF. In nucleotides, the CDR3 is TGTGCCAGCAGCTTGGAACAGGCTAACTATGGCTACACCTTC. Variable domain in full (rest from reference TRBV5-4 and TRBJ1-2): ETGVTQSPTHLIKTRGQQVTLRCSSQSGHNTVSWYQQALGQGPQFIFQYYREEENGRGNFPPRFSGLQFPNYSSELNVNALELDDSALYLCASSLEQANYGYTFGSGTRLTVV.

The rearrangement uses TRBV10-3 and TRBJ2-3; 8 positions agree with TRBD1. J was trimmed by 5 bases and V by 6 bases; bases with no gene match: 4. Germline CDR1 reads ENHRY; CDR2 reads SYGVKD. The CDR3 loop spans 13 amino acids. The CDR3 loop reads CAISVGQGDTQYF. The CDR3, as DNA: TGTGCCATCAGCGTAGGACAGGGAGATACGCAGTATTTT.

This clone has only a few counts. This chain links TRBV9 with TRBJ2-5, with 10 nucleotides matching TRBD2. Unmatched junction bases numbered 4, after V lost 3 bases and J lost 2 bases. Germline V gene sequence: CDR1 SGDLS, CDR2 YYNGEE. The CDR3 is made up of 15 amino acids. This CDR3 is CASSGSGRYQETQYF. CDR3 nucleotides: TGTGCCAGCAGCGGTAGCGGGAGGTATCAAGAGACCCAGTACTTC. Combining the CDR3 with reference TRBV9 and TRBJ2-5 gives the whole variable domain DSGVTQTPKHLITATGQRVTLRCSPRSGDLSVYWYQQSLDQGLQFLIQYYNGEERAKGNILERFSAQQFPDLHSELNLSSLELGDSALYFCASSGSGRYQETQYFGPGTRLLVL.

CDR3 DNA: TGTGCCAGCAGCCAGACAGGGCGGGGGCAGTACTTC. It encodes CASSQTGRGQYF. The genes are TRBV5-6 and TRBJ2-7, with D possibly being TRBD1 (7 bases). V lost 4 bases, J lost 9 bases, and 14 bases lay in between. Germline-derived CDR1 and CDR2 are SGHDT and YYEEEE. The CDR3 is made up of 12 amino acids.

J is TRBJ2-7 and V is TRBV30, with D uncertain. Germline values: CDR1 GTSNPN, CDR2 SVGIG (reference sequence). V was shortened by 0 bases and J by 5 bases, with 5 bases between the two germline ends. CDR3 length equals 11 residues. CDR3 nucleotide sequence: TGTGCCTGGAGTGTACGGGACGAGCAGTACTTC. This translates into CAWSVRDEQYF.

This rearrangement joins TRBV25-1 to TRBJ2-5; no firm D call. V shed 7 bases and J shed 3 bases, with 9 bases lying between them. Germline V gives CDR1 MGHDK, CDR2 SYGVNS. CDR3 length: 12 residues. Here the CDR3 reads CASKRGKETQYF. The CDR3 DNA sequence: TGTGCCAGCAAGCGAGGTAAAGAGACCCAGTACTTC.

The chain recombines TRBV6-1 with TRBJ2-2, with TRBD2 identical over 11 bases. Germline V gene sequence: CDR1 MNHNS, CDR2 SASEGT. The trim removed 6 bases at V and 3 bases at J, leaving 0 bases unmatched. The CDR3 loop spans 14 amino acids. DNA of the CDR3: TGTGCCAGCAGACTAGCGGGAGACACCGGGGAGCTGTTTTTT. As protein: CASRLAGDTGELFF.

V is TRBV2 and J is TRBJ1-1; D call uncertain. CDR1 SNHLY and CDR2 FYNNEI come from the germline V gene. CDR3 length: 14 residues. V lost 3 bases and J 3 bases, leaving 11 bases between the germline ends. The CDR3: CASSDPMADTEAFF. As DNA, the CDR3 is TGTGCCAGCAGTGACCCGATGGCCGACACTGAAGCTTTCTTT. Looking up the rest from reference TRBV2 and TRBJ1-1 gives the full variable domain: EPEVTQTPSHQVTQMGQEVILRCVPISNHLYFYWYRQILGQKVEFLVSFYNNEISEKSEIFDDQFSVERPDGSNFTLKIRSTKLEDSAMYFCASSDPMADTEAFFGQGTRLTVV.

The chain uses TRBV11-2 and TRBJ1-2, with unresolved D. The CDR3 has 14 amino acids. The germline gives CDR1 SGHAT, CDR2 FQNNGV. V lost 2 bases, J lost 6 bases, and 13 bases lay in between. The CDR3 sequence: CASSLWAVGDGYTF. CDR3 sequence (DNA): TGTGCCAGCAGCTTATGGGCCGTGGGAGATGGCTACACCTTC.

The rearrangement joins TRBV15 to TRBJ1-1, with unresolved D. Germline CDR1 LNHNV, CDR2 YYDKDF (reference sequence). The CDR3 has 13 residues. Between the trimmed V and J ends, which lost 1 base and 10 bases, there was a span of 13 bases. The DNA of the CDR3 is TGTGCCACCAGCAGAGTATCGGGAGTCGGAGCTTTCTTT. Translated, it gives CATSRVSGVGAFF.

V usage is TRBV5-6 and J usage is TRBJ2-7, with D maybe TRBD1 (6 bases). This CDR3 contains 14 residues. Germline V gene sequence: CDR1 SGHDT, CDR2 YYEEEE. Trimming took off 4 bases at V and 2 bases at J, with 13 bases between the two ends. The CDR3 nucleotides read TGTGCCAGCAGCGCCACGGGACAAGCCTACGAGCAGTACTTC. Amino acids: CASSATGQAYEQYF. The full variable domain, completed using reference TRBV5-6 and TRBJ2-7, is DAGVTQSPTHLIKTRGQQVTLRCSPKSGHDTVSWYQQALGQGPQFIFQYYEEEERQRGNFPDRFSGHQFPNYSSELNVNALLLGDSALYLCASSATGQAYEQYFGPGTRLTVT.

The genes are TRBV6-4 and TRBJ2-2; D is unclear. CDR1 and CDR2 (germline): MRHNA, SNTAGT. This CDR3 comprises 15 residues. Deletions cut 6 bases from V and 6 bases from J, with 17 bases between. CDR3: CASRVGLGISGELFF. The CDR3, as DNA: TGTGCCAGCAGGGTGGGTCTAGGAATCTCCGGGGAGCTGTTTTTT.

This clone was seen just once. This sequence joins TRBV6-1 and TRBJ2-4; TRBD2 might be the D (6 bases). Germline CDR1 reads MNHNS; CDR2 reads SASEGT. Trimming took 7 bases from V and 3 from J, leaving 16 bases between them. CDR3 length: 15 amino acids. The CDR3 DNA reads as TGTGCCAGCACCTCCGGGGGAGGTAGCAAAAACATTCAGTACTTC. This encodes CASTSGGGSKNIQYF.

V usage is TRBV10-3 and J usage is TRBJ2-5; a possible D gene is TRBD2 (5 bases). The V gene's germline CDR1 is ENHRY and CDR2 SYGVKD. This CDR3 comprises 14 residues. The V and J ends lost 8 bases and 3 bases respectively, with 16 bases between them. The CDR3 loop is CAIAGIDGKETQYF. The CDR3 nucleotides read TGTGCCATCGCCGGGATCGATGGGAAAGAGACCCAGTACTTC.

The chain recombines TRBV30 with TRBJ2-2, with TRBD2 as a possible D gene (6 bases). The CDR3 has 16 residues. Germline loops: CDR1 GTSNPN, CDR2 SVGIG (reference sequence). Trimming took 2 bases from V and 4 from J, leaving 17 bases between them. DNA of the CDR3: TGTGCCTGGAGTTTCCTTGGGGCCGGGGGCACCGGGGAGCTGTTTTTT. Translating gives CAWSFLGAGGTGELFF. The full variable domain, rest sourced from reference TRBV30 and TRBJ2-2, is SQTIHQWPATLVQPVGSPLSLECTVEGTSNPNLYWYRQAAGRGLQLLFYSVGIGQISSEVPQNLSASRPQDRQFILSSKKLLLSDSGFYLCAWSFLGAGGTGELFFGEGSRLTVL.